This is a list of T cell receptor beta chains from one sample in a study of blood T cell repertoires in COVID-19. Measured with immunoSEQ multiplex PCR; TCRdb has only the in-frame clones, and not every one. This table has 50,000 to 60,000 clones, roughly nine tenths appearing once. The sequenced material came from peripheral blood. Every receptor here comes from a man aged 35 to 55 with acute or convalescent COVID-19. Both conserved end residues are part of each CDR3. Fields, in order: D gene, J gene, V gene, clone size, CDR3 DNA, CDR3 protein. D genes are given only for firm matches. Not every row has a clone size; where given, it reads once, few, many or a size class.

>TRBD1|TRBJ1-6|TRBV18|-
TGTGCCAGCTCAGACGGACAGGGCAATTCACCCCTCCACTTT
CASSDGQGNSPLHF
>-|TRBJ1-1|TRBV2|-
TGTGCCAGCAGACCTCGACAGGAAGCTTTCTTT
CASRPRQEAFF
>-|TRBJ2-7|TRBV7-2|-
TGTGCCAGCAGCCAACCTCAAACTAAGAGGGTCTACGAGCAGTACTTC
CASSQPQTKRVYEQYF
>-|TRBJ2-5|TRBV10-3|-
TGTGCCATCAGTGAGGTAGCCGGCATGTTGTGGGAGGCCCAAGAGACCCAGTACTTC
CAISEVAGMLWEAQETQYF
>-|TRBJ2-7|TRBV2|-
TGTGCCAGCAGATCCAGCGGCCTTGTCCCCCCTTACGAGCAGTACTTC
CASRSSGLVPPYEQYF
>TRBD2|TRBJ2-1|TRBV7-8|-
TGTGCCAGCAGCTTAGGCCCTATCAGCGGGAGGACCTACAATGAGCAGTTCTTC
CASSLGPISGRTYNEQFF
>-|TRBJ1-1|TRBV11-2|once
TGTGCCAGCAGCTTGGTTGACAGGCCCACTGAAGCTTTCTTT
CASSLVDRPTEAFF
>TRBD1|TRBJ1-1|TRBV2|-
TGTGCCAGTTCGGGACAGCAGAACACTGAAGCTTTCTTT
CASSGQQNTEAFF
>-|TRBJ1-2|TRBV24-1|-
TGTGCCATCGAGGCAGGGGATCACTATGGCTACACCTTC
CAIEAGDHYGYTF
>-|TRBJ1-4|TRBV11-3|-
TGTGCCAGCGGCCAGGGATATGAAAAACTGTTTTTT
CASGQGYEKLFF
>-|TRBJ1-1|TRBV24-1|-
TGTGCCACCAGTGATTCCGCGGGGGGTGAAGCTTTCTTT
CATSDSAGGEAFF
>-|TRBJ2-1|TRBV7-9|few
TGTGCCAGCAGCCCCCGGCTAGCTGGTGAGCAGTTCTTC
CASSPRLAGEQFF
>-|TRBJ2-7|TRBV5-1|-
TGCGCCAGCAGGGGGCTGGGGAGGCGAGCCTACGAGCAGTACTTC
CASRGLGRRAYEQYF
>TRBD2|TRBJ2-1|TRBV10-1|once
TGCGCCAGCAGTTTAGCCGGGACTAGCGGCTACAATGAGCAGTTCTTC
CASSLAGTSGYNEQFF
>-|TRBJ2-1|TRBV5-5|-
TGTGCCAGCAGCTTGGAACCGAGCTCCTACAATGAGCAGTTCTTC
CASSLEPSSYNEQFF
>-|TRBJ1-2|TRBV11-2|-
TGTGCCAGCAGCTTAGGGCCGAGGAACTATGGCTACACCTTC
CASSLGPRNYGYTF
>TRBD2|TRBJ2-2|TRBV9|-
TGTGCCAGCAGCGTATCTAGCGGTAACACCGGGGAGCTGTTTTTT
CASSVSSGNTGELFF
>TRBD1|TRBJ1-2|TRBV30|-
TGTGCCTGGAGCGTAGACTGGGACAGGGGGCAAGGGGGCTACACCTTC
CAWSVDWDRGQGGYTF
>TRBD1|TRBJ1-4|TRBV7-9|-
TGTGCCAGCAGCTTAGATGGGACAGGGAGAGAAAAACTGTTTTTT
CASSLDGTGREKLFF
>-|TRBJ2-1|TRBV6-5|-
TGTGCCAGCAGTTACTCGTCGGGAGCGGGTGAGCAGTTCTTC
CASSYSSGAGEQFF
>TRBD2|TRBJ2-2|TRBV5-1|-
TGCGCCAGCAGCCGAATGACTAGCGCCATAGGTGATGGCGGGGAGCTGTTTTTT
CASSRMTSAIGDGGELFF
>-|TRBJ1-4|TRBV3-1/TRBV3-2|-
TGTGCCAGCAGCCCGAACAGGGTTGGTGAAAAACTGTTTTTT
CASSPNRVGEKLFF
>-|TRBJ1-3|TRBV2|once
TGTGCCAACCAACAGTTCTCTGGAAACACCATATATTTT
CANQQFSGNTIYF
>-|TRBJ2-2|TRBV7-3|-
TGTGCCAGCAGCTTAGGAGGGACCACGAACACCGGGGAGCTGTTTTTT
CASSLGGTTNTGELFF
>TRBD1|TRBJ1-2|TRBV3-1/TRBV3-2|-
TGTGCCAGCAGCCAAAACCCTGGGACAGCCCTATGGGGCTACACCTTC
CASSQNPGTALWGYTF
>TRBD2|TRBJ2-1|TRBV30|-
TGTGCCTGGAGTTCTAGCGGATACAATGAGCAGTTCTTC
CAWSSSGYNEQFF
>TRBD1|TRBJ2-7|TRBV9|-
TGTGCCAGCAGCGTAGGGGACAGGGGGCTAGAGCAGTACTTC
CASSVGDRGLEQYF
>TRBD1|TRBJ1-1|TRBV18|-
TGTGCCAGCTCGGGACAGGAGAACACTGAAGCTTTCTTT
CASSGQENTEAFF
>-|TRBJ2-2|TRBV10-3|-
TGTGCCATTGCGGGTTACCAATCGAACACCGGGGAGCTGTTTTTT
CAIAGYQSNTGELFF
>-|TRBJ2-7|TRBV11-3|-
TGTGCCAGCAGCTTTCTGGGACTCCCTCTCTACGAGCAGTACTTC
CASSFLGLPLYEQYF
>TRBD1|TRBJ1-2|TRBV9|-
TGTGCCAGCAGCGCGGGGACAGCCCATCCCTATGGCTACACCTTC
CASSAGTAHPYGYTF
>TRBD2|TRBJ2-5|TRBV5-1|-
TGCGCCAGCAGACCCCTGGGCGGGAGCTTGAAGACCCAGTACTTC
CASRPLGGSLKTQYF
>-|TRBJ2-7|TRBV5-1|-
TGCGCCAGCAGCTCCACCCAGGGGAAGTCCTACGAGCAGTACTTC
CASSSTQGKSYEQYF
>TRBD1|TRBJ1-1|TRBV2|-
TGTGCCAGCAGTACGGACAGGTTCCCGGAAGCTTTCTTT
CASSTDRFPEAFF
>TRBD2|TRBJ2-7|TRBV6-5|once
TGTGCCAGCAGGCGGACTAGCGGCTACGAGCAGTACTTC
CASRRTSGYEQYF
>-|TRBJ2-3|TRBV7-9|-
TGTGCCAGCAGCTCCATTGGCGACTGGCGCACAGATACGCAGTATTTT
CASSSIGDWRTDTQYF
>TRBD2|TRBJ2-1|TRBV27|-
TGTGCCAGCAGTCCGATAGCGGGAGGGCTACACAATGAGCAGTTCTTC
CASSPIAGGLHNEQFF
>TRBD1|TRBJ1-2|TRBV9|-
TGTGCCAGCAGCGAGGGACAGGGTGAGGACTATGGCTACACCTTC
CASSEGQGEDYGYTF
>-|TRBJ1-2|TRBV6-5|-
TGTGCCAGCAGTTCTCCGGGAGTTAACTATGGCTACACCTTC
CASSSPGVNYGYTF
>-|TRBJ2-3|TRBV30|-
TGTGCCTGGGGTTATTCAGATACGCAGTATTTT
CAWGYSDTQYF
>-|TRBJ2-5|TRBV28|-
TGTGCCAGCAGTTTAAGGTTCAGGGTGGAGACCCAGTACTTC
CASSLRFRVETQYF